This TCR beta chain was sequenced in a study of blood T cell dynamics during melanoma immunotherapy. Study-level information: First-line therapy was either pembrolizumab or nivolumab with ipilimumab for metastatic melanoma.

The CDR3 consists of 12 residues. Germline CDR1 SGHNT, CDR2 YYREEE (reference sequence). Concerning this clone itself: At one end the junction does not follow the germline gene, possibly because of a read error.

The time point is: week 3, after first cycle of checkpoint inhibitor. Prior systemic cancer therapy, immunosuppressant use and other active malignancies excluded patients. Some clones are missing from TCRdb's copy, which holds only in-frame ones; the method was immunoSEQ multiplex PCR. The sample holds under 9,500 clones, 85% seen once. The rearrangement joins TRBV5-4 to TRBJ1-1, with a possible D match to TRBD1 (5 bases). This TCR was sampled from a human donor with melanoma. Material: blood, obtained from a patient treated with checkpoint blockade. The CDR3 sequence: CASRGRDTKAFF. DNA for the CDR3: TGTGCCAGCAGGGGGCGCGACACTAAAGCTTTCTTT.